The 31 T cell receptor beta chains presented below share a single source sample, sequenced in a study of blood T cells in healthy people across ages. A second roughly 7 to 11 cycle PCR used barcoded and J-beta primers. TCRdb used MiXCR to reprocess the 5' RACE reads, holding one entry per CDR3 protein. The sample consists of about 830,000 distinct CDR3 sequences, about three fifths of them appearing once. The sample taken for sequencing was blood. The receptor source for this set is a man aged 25-40 years in good health.

The chain is built from TRBV7-9 and TRBJ2-5, with a possible D match to TRBD1 (5 bases). Germline V gene lookup returns CDR1 SEHNR and CDR2 FQNEAQ (reference sequence). The V end was cut by 8 bases, the J end by 5 bases, with 12 bases between. This CDR3 contains 12 residues. CDR3 DNA: TGTGCCAGCGCAGGGTTAAGCGAGACCCAGTACTTC. Residues: CASAGLSETQYF.

This clonotype has a handful of counts. The chain is built from TRBV12-3 or TRBV12-4 and TRBJ2-7; D might be TRBD1 or TRBD2, each matching 6 bases. The V gene lost 7 bases and the J gene lost 6 bases, with 16 bases spanning the gap. This CDR3 has 13 residues. The CDR3 DNA reads TGTGCCAGCACCCCGGGGGCATTGGGCGAGCAGTACTTC. Amino acids: CASTPGALGEQYF.

On this clonotype: One end of the junction is discordant with germline, which a read error may explain. The V gene is TRBV29-1, the J gene TRBJ1-1, with D possibly being TRBD1 (5 bases). This CDR3 region has 12 residues. The germline CDR1 and CDR2 sequences are SQVTM and ANQGSEA. In DNA form, the CDR3 reads TGCAGCGTTGATCCATGGGGCACTAAAGCTTTCTTT. Amino acids: CSVDPWGTKAFF.

This clonotype was picked up a small number of times. The V and J genes are TRBV7-2 and TRBJ2-7; D is unresolved. The J call may be incorrect, as the DNA end agrees better with TRBJ2-5. The CDR3 runs 15 residues. Germline-derived CDR1 and CDR2 are SGHTA and FQGNSA. Here the CDR3 reads CASSLRIGVGQTQYF. The CDR3 bases are TGTGCCAGCAGCCTGAGGATTGGAGTAGGGCAGACCCAGTACTTC.

There are a few counts of this clonotype. The V call is TRBV10-3, the J call TRBJ2-4; TRBD1 aligns across 8 bases. The end of the DNA aligns better with TRBJ2-7, so the J call may be wrong. Looked up from germline, CDR1 is ENHRY and CDR2 is SYGVKD. This CDR3 is built from 14 residues. CDR3 amino acids: CAISTETGDYEQYF. CDR3 DNA: TGTGCCATCAGTACCGAGACAGGGGACTACGAGCAGTACTTC.

This clonotype was observed a single time. The rearrangement uses TRBV24-1 and TRBJ2-3; 7 positions match TRBD1. The CDR3 has 14 residues. Germline CDR1 KGHDR, CDR2 SFDVKD. With 5 bases clipped from V and 4 bases from J, the junction kept 5 bases outside the gene matches. The CDR3 nucleotides are TGTGCCACCAGTGCTGGACAGGTCGCAGATACGCAGTATTTT. Protein: CATSAGQVADTQYF.

The V and J genes are TRBV7-2 and TRBJ2-5; 10 bases agree with TRBD2. Germline CDR1 is SGHTA and CDR2 is FQGNSA. With 8 bases clipped from V and 5 bases from J, the junction kept 8 bases outside the gene matches. The CDR3 runs 14 residues. In DNA, the CDR3 is TGTGCCAGCGCAAACGGACTAGCGGTCGAGACCCAGTACTTC. Translation gives CASANGLAVETQYF.

The chain links TRBV12-3 or TRBV12-4 to TRBJ2-4; TRBD1 might be the D (5 bases). Trimming pared 3 bases from V and 0 bases from J, leaving 9 bases between. There are 15 residues in the CDR3. CDR3 amino acids: CASSFSQGAKNIQYF. CDR3 nucleotides: TGTGCCAGCAGTTTTTCGCAGGGAGCCAAAAACATTCAGTACTTC.

The chain carries TRBV20-1 and TRBJ2-3, with 7 nucleotides matching TRBD2. Germline V gene sequence: CDR1 DFQATT, CDR2 SNEGSKA (reference sequence). The CDR3 is 14 amino acids. Here the CDR3 reads CSSLTSVGADTQYF. For the CDR3, the DNA is TGCAGCTCGCTCACTAGCGTAGGCGCAGATACGCAGTATTTT.

The chain is built from TRBV7-2 and TRBJ2-7, with D unclear. The CDR3 sequence is 14 residues long. Germline V gene sequence: CDR1 SGHTA, CDR2 FQGNSA. V was cut by 1 base and J by 0 bases, with 7 bases left in between. The CDR3 DNA follows: TGTGCCAGCAGCTTAGATCTCGGCTCCTACGAGCAGTACTTC. It codes for CASSLDLGSYEQYF. The complete variable domain, with remaining parts taken from reference TRBV7-2 and TRBJ2-7, reads GAGVSQSPSNKVTEKGKDVELRCDPISGHTALYWYRQSLGQGLEFLIYFQGNSAPDKSGLPSDRFSAERTGGSVSTLTIQRTQQEDSAVYLCASSLDLGSYEQYFGPGTRLTVT.

The chain couples TRBV20-1 to TRBJ2-2, with 8 bases aligning to TRBD1. This CDR3 has 16 amino acids. The V gene's germline CDR1 is DFQATT and CDR2 SNEGSKA (reference sequence). After removal of 0 bases from V and 3 bases from J, the junction contained 6 bases not matched to a gene. CDR3 amino acids: CSARDVETGDTGELFF. DNA of the CDR3: TGCAGTGCTAGAGATGTCGAGACAGGGGACACCGGGGAGCTGTTTTTT.

As for this clonotype: A clone one base away is much larger, so this may be a read error. The chain couples TRBV7-3 to TRBJ2-1; D is perhaps TRBD1 or TRBD2 (5 bases each). The end of the DNA fits TRBJ2-7 better, so the J call may be wrong. CDR1 and CDR2 from the germline V gene are SGHTA and FQGTGA. The length of the CDR3 is 18 residues. The chain's CDR3 is CASSQSVIRDLSYNEQYF. CDR3 DNA sequence: TGTGCCAGCAGCCAATCGGTTATACGGGACCTCTCCTACAATGAGCAGTACTTC.

V gene TRBV5-1 combines with J gene TRBJ1-4, with a possible D match to TRBD1 (5 bases). V was cut by 1 base and J by 7 bases, with 11 bases left in between. CDR1 is SGHRS and CDR2 is YFSETQ in the germline V gene. The CDR3 spans 14 residues. The CDR3 nucleotides are TGCGCCAGCAGCTTGAACTGGGGGGGTGAAAAACTGTTTTTT. Protein sequence: CASSLNWGGEKLFF.

This clonotype was seen a single time. This chain joins TRBV7-2 and TRBJ2-3, with D hard to call. CDR1 SGHTA and CDR2 FQGNSA come from the germline V gene. V shed 2 bases and J shed 1 base, with 7 bases lying between them. The CDR3 is 14 residues long. The CDR3 spells CASSLNLGTDTQYF. CDR3 nucleotides: TGTGCCAGCAGCTTAAACCTTGGCACAGATACGCAGTATTTT.

The chain uses TRBV9 and TRBJ2-1; D is unresolved. V was clipped by 0 bases and J by 2 bases, with 9 bases between them. The length of the CDR3 is 15 residues. Germline-derived CDR1 and CDR2 are SGDLS and YYNGEE. The CDR3 nucleotides read TGTGCCAGCAGCGTAGAGGGCTCCCCCTACAATGAGCAGTTCTTC. Protein: CASSVEGSPYNEQFF.

The chain is built from TRBV14 and TRBJ2-7; D remains unclear. Germline V gene lookup returns CDR1 SGHDN and CDR2 FVKESK. The germline V and J ends were trimmed by 2 bases and 7 bases, with 9 bases remaining between them. The CDR3 has 12 amino acids. The CDR3 DNA is TGTGCCAGCAGCCAAACCCGGGTGGAGCAGTACTTC. This sequence encodes CASSQTRVEQYF.

The chain couples TRBV6-1 to TRBJ2-3; D may be TRBD1 (6 bases). The V and J ends lost 5 bases and 3 bases respectively, with 15 bases between them. The CDR3 contains 15 residues. Germline lookup yields CDR1 MNHNS and CDR2 SASEGT. As DNA, the CDR3 is TGTGCCAGCAGTACAAACAGGGTTGGTACAGATACGCAGTATTTT. Amino acids: CASSTNRVGTDTQYF.

The chain carries TRBV6-6 and TRBJ2-1, with 11 bases fitting TRBD1. This CDR3 comprises 15 residues. V lost 5 bases to trimming and J lost 7 bases; unmatched junction nucleotides: 7. CDR1 and CDR2 from the germline V gene are MNHNY and SVGAGI (reference sequence). The CDR3 region is CASSGQGAIRNEQFF. Here the CDR3 DNA reads TGTGCCAGCAGTGGACAGGGGGCGATCCGAAATGAGCAGTTCTTC.

CDR3 amino acids: CASSPNTPLYYEQYF. Written as DNA, the CDR3 is TGTGCCAGCTCACCAAACACACCACTTTATTACGAGCAGTACTTC. The chain combines TRBV18 with TRBJ2-5; D ambiguous. The DNA end is more similar to TRBJ2-7, so the J call may be wrong. The CDR3 extends over 15 amino acids. From germline, CDR1 is KGHSH and CDR2 LQKENI.

This clonotype came up a few times. The chain carries TRBV6-2 or TRBV6-3 and TRBJ2-7; 7 bases agree with TRBD2. This CDR3 contains 13 residues. The V gene's germline CDR1 is MNHEY and CDR2 SVGEGT. Trimming cost V 6 bases and J 4 bases; bases outside gene matches: 6. CDR3 sequence reads: CASRAGNSYEQYF. The DNA of the CDR3 is TGTGCCAGCAGAGCGGGAAATAGTTACGAGCAGTACTTC.

This clonotype was seen more than once but under ten times. The chain recombines TRBV6-5 with TRBJ1-2, with D possibly matching TRBD1 (6 bases). The CDR3 is 14 amino acids. Germline loops: CDR1 MNHEY, CDR2 SVGAGI. Trimming left V 2 bases short and J 8 bases short, with 15 bases between. Written as DNA, the CDR3 is TGTGCCAGCAGTTACCTTTCTACAGGGTCGGGCTACACCTTC. Protein: CASSYLSTGSGYTF.

This clonotype was detected a few times. The genes are TRBV5-6 and TRBJ1-2, with D possibly matching TRBD1 (6 bases). This CDR3 contains 14 residues. Trimming pared 2 bases from V and 4 bases from J, leaving 12 bases between. Germline-derived CDR1 and CDR2 are SGHDT and YYEEEE. The DNA of the CDR3 is TGTGCCAGCAGCTTACCGGGGGCCATCTATGGCTACACCTTC. Its translation is CASSLPGAIYGYTF. Drawing the rest from reference TRBV5-6 and TRBJ1-2, the complete variable domain is DAGVTQSPTHLIKTRGQQVTLRCSPKSGHDTVSWYQQALGQGPQFIFQYYEEEERQRGNFPDRFSGHQFPNYSSELNVNALLLGDSALYLCASSLPGAIYGYTFGSGTRLTVV.

The rearrangement joins TRBV12-3 or TRBV12-4 to TRBJ2-2; D remains unclear. The germline V and J ends were trimmed by 2 bases and 4 bases, with 8 bases remaining between them. This CDR3 is built from 14 residues. The CDR3 nucleotides read TGTGCCAGCAGTTTATGGTCCGGCACCGGGGAGCTGTTTTTT. Translated: CASSLWSGTGELFF.

In its sample, this clonotype was seen once. One end of the junction varies from germline; a read error may be responsible. The chain couples TRBV29-1 to TRBJ2-4; D may be TRBD2 (5 bases). The CDR3 contains 11 residues. Germline V gene sequence: CDR1 SQVTM, CDR2 ANQGSEA. CDR3 sequence (DNA): TGCGGCGTCCAGAGCGGAAACATTCAGTACTTC. It is translated as CGVQSGNIQYF. Full variable domain (outside the CDR3, taken from reference TRBV29-1 and TRBJ2-4): SAVISQKPSRDICQRGTSLTIQCQVDSQVTMMFWYRQQPGQSLTLIATANQGSEATYESGFVIDKFPISRPNLTFSTLTVSNMSPEDSSIYLCGVQSGNIQYFGAGTRLSVL.

V gene TRBV30 combines with J gene TRBJ2-5, with D possibly being TRBD1 or TRBD2 (5 bases each). CDR1 GTSNPN and CDR2 SVGIG come from the germline V gene (reference sequence). This CDR3 has 15 amino acids. Trimming pared 3 bases from V and 9 bases from J, leaving 23 bases between. CDR3 loop: CAWRNQNPLWGSQYF. CDR3 sequence (DNA): TGTGCCTGGAGAAACCAAAACCCCCTATGGGGGTCCCAGTACTTC.

The rearrangement joins TRBV5-1 to TRBJ1-2, with D tentatively TRBD1 (5 bases). The germline V gene encodes CDR1 SGHRS and CDR2 YFSETQ. The length of the CDR3 is 14 residues. Trimming removed 1 base at V and 4 bases at J, with 11 bases between. CDR3 DNA sequence: TGCGCCAGCAGCTTGCAGCAGGGTACCTATGGCTACACCTTC. The encoded protein is CASSLQQGTYGYTF. Filled out from reference TRBV5-1 and TRBJ1-2, the complete variable domain reads KAGVTQTPRYLIKTRGQQVTLSCSPISGHRSVSWYQQTPGQGLQFLFEYFSETQRNKGNFPGRFSGRQFSNSRSEMNVSTLELGDSALYLCASSLQQGTYGYTFGSGTRLTVV.

The chain recombines TRBV20-1 with TRBJ2-1; no definite D call. Germline assignment: CDR1 DFQATT and CDR2 SNEGSKA (reference sequence). There are 16 residues in the CDR3. V was trimmed by 6 bases and J by 3 bases, leaving 21 bases between them. The CDR3 spells CSAVGVKKKLYNEQFF. The DNA of the CDR3 is TGCAGTGCGGTTGGCGTAAAAAAGAAACTCTACAATGAGCAGTTCTTC.

The CDR3: CASSQESGTGGPYGYTF. DNA for the CDR3: TGCGCCAGCAGCCAAGAAAGTGGGACAGGGGGTCCCTATGGCTACACCTTC. The rearrangement uses TRBV4-3 and TRBJ1-2; the match to TRBD1 covers 11 bases. The trim removed 0 bases at V and 4 bases at J, leaving 7 bases unmatched. This CDR3 is built from 17 residues. Germline V gene sequence: CDR1 LGHNA, CDR2 YSLEER.

This chain links TRBV7-2 with TRBJ2-7; 11 positions agree with TRBD1. The CDR3 contains 17 residues. Germline CDR1 reads SGHTA; CDR2 reads FQGNSA. V was pared by 5 bases and J by 5 bases, with 14 bases of the junction left unmatched. The CDR3 nucleotides read TGTGCCAGCAGCCCCTTCAACCCGGGACAGGGGGGCAACGAGCAGTACTTC. As protein: CASSPFNPGQGGNEQYF. Drawing the rest from reference TRBV7-2 and TRBJ2-7, the complete variable domain is GAGVSQSPSNKVTEKGKDVELRCDPISGHTALYWYRQSLGQGLEFLIYFQGNSAPDKSGLPSDRFSAERTGGSVSTLTIQRTQQEDSAVYLCASSPFNPGQGGNEQYFGPGTRLTVT.

The chain couples TRBV5-1 to TRBJ2-7; D is unresolved. The V end lost 5 bases, the J end lost 2 bases, and 17 bases lay between the germline ends. CDR1 and CDR2 (germline): SGHRS, YFSETQ. The CDR3 sequence is 15 residues long. Here the CDR3 DNA reads TGCGCCAGCAGTCTGGCCCAGTCTCGCCCCTACGAGCAGTACTTC. Encoded protein: CASSLAQSRPYEQYF.

In this sample, this clonotype turned up many times. This sequence joins TRBV20-1 and TRBJ2-1; no clear D. CDR3 size: 12 residues. The germline V and J ends were trimmed by 6 bases and 4 bases, with 10 bases remaining between them. Germline values: CDR1 DFQATT, CDR2 SNEGSKA (reference sequence). The CDR3 nucleotides read TGCAGTGCCCAGAAGGAGTACAATGAGCAGTTCTTC. It codes for CSAQKEYNEQFF.